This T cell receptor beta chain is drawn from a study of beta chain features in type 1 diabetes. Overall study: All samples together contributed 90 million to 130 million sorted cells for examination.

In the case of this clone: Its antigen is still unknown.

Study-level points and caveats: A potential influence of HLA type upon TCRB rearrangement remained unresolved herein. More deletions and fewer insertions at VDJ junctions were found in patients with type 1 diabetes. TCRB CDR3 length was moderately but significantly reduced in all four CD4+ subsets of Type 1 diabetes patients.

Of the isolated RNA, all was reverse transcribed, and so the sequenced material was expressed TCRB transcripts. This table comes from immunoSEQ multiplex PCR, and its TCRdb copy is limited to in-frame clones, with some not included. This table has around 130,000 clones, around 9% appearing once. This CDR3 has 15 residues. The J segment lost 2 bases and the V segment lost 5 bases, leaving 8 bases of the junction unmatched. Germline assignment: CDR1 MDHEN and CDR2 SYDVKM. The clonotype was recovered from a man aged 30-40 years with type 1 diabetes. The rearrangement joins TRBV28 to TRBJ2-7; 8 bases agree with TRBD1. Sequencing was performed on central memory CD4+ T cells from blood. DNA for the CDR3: TGTGCCAGCAGTCCCTTCGACAGGGGCCCCTACGAGCAGTACTTC. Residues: CASSPFDRGPYEQYF. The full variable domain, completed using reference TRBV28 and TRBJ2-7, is DVKVTQSSRYLVKRTGEKVFLECVQDMDHENMFWYRQDPGLGLRLIYFSYDVKMKEKGDIPEGYSVSREKKERFSLILESASTNQTSMYLCASSPFDRGPYEQYFGPGTRLTVT.